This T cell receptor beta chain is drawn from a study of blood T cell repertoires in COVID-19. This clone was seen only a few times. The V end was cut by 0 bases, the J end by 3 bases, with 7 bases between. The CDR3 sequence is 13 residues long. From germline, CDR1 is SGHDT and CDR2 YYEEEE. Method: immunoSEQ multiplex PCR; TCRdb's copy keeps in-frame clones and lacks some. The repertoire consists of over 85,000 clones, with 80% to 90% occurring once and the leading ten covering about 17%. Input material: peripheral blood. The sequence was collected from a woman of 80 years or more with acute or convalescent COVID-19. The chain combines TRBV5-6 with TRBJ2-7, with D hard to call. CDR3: CASSLDTSYEQYF. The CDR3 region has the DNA TGTGCCAGCAGCTTGGATACCAGCTACGAGCAGTACTTC. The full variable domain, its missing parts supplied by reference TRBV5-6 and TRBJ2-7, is DAGVTQSPTHLIKTRGQQVTLRCSPKSGHDTVSWYQQALGQGPQFIFQYYEEEERQRGNFPDRFSGHQFPNYSSELNVNALLLGDSALYLCASSLDTSYEQYFGPGTRLTVT.